These 31 T cell receptor beta chains originate from one sample sequenced in a study of early stage breast cancer tumors. Produced via immunoSEQ multiplex PCR; TCRdb's table is partial and in-frame only. This sample has over 40,000 clones, with 78% found just once. Sequenced sample: blood. Receptors were obtained from a person aged 35 to 50 with breast cancer.

This chain links TRBV10-3 with TRBJ2-1; TRBD2 matches at 13 bases. Germline trimming cut 4 bases from V and 5 bases from J; bases unmatched to any gene: 2. Germline V gene sequence: CDR1 ENHRY, CDR2 SYGVKD. The CDR3 spans 15 residues. The DNA of the CDR3 is TGTGCCATCAGTGCCGGACTAGCGGGGGACAATGAGCAGTTCTTC. Translation: CAISAGLAGDNEQFF.

This clone has a single count. The rearrangement uses TRBV6-5 and TRBJ1-5; 8 positions agree with TRBD1. The ends lost 6 bases at V and 7 bases at J; junction bases unmatched: 8. The CDR3 runs 14 residues. Germline CDR1 and CDR2: MNHEY and SVGAGI. In DNA, the CDR3 is TGTGCCAGCAGGGCGACAGGGGATGGCCAGCCCCAGCATTTT. As protein: CASRATGDGQPQHF.

CDR3 bases: TGTGCCAGCAGTGAACGCGGTGCTGAAGCTTTCTTT. Its protein is CASSERGAEAFF. The rearrangement links TRBV6-1 to TRBJ1-1; the D is unclear. Trimming cost V 2 bases and J 6 bases, with 7 bases left between them. This CDR3 has 12 amino acids. Germline V gives CDR1 MNHNS, CDR2 SASEGT.

This sequence joins TRBV19 and TRBJ2-3; 10 bases map to TRBD2. CDR1 is LNHDA, CDR2 SQIVND, per germline (reference sequence). This CDR3 comprises 16 residues. J was trimmed by 5 bases and V by 5 bases; bases with no gene match: 10. The CDR3 nucleotides read TGTGCCAGTAGTCTCCGGGGACTAGCGAGCGGAGATACGCAGTATTTT. Amino acids: CASSLRGLASGDTQYF.

This rearrangement joins TRBV15 to TRBJ2-7; no reliable D call. From germline, CDR1 is LNHNV and CDR2 YYDKDF (reference sequence). V was shortened by 2 bases and J by 0 bases, with 5 bases between the two germline ends. CDR3 length: 13 amino acids. The CDR3 region has the DNA TGTGCCACCAGCAGATCGGCCTCCTACGAGCAGTACTTC. It specifies CATSRSASYEQYF.

V and J are TRBV9 and TRBJ1-1, with 8 bases that match TRBD1. V lost 2 bases, J lost 3 bases, and 9 bases stayed unmatched. Germline assignment: CDR1 SGDLS and CDR2 YYNGEE. This CDR3 is 16 amino acids long. In DNA form, the CDR3 reads TGTGCCAGCAGCGTTTGTGTGCAGGGGGCGTACACTGAAGCTTTCTTT. The encoded protein is CASSVCVQGAYTEAFF.

The rearrangement links TRBV11-3 to TRBJ2-7; D is perhaps TRBD2 (5 bases). Between the trimmed V and J ends, which lost 4 bases and 4 bases, there was a span of 20 bases. CDR1 SGHNT and CDR2 YENEEA come from the germline V gene. CDR3 length: 16 residues. CDR3 loop: CASSSIEDSTLYEQYF. As DNA, the CDR3 is TGTGCCAGCAGCTCCATTGAGGACTCGACTTTATACGAGCAGTACTTC.

This clone turned up a few times. The gene calls are TRBV7-9 and TRBJ1-3; TRBD1 matches 7 bases. V trimming: 5 bases; J trimming: 0 bases; junction bases outside the gene matches: 13. There are 18 residues in the CDR3. CDR1 SEHNR and CDR2 FQNEAQ come from the germline V gene (reference sequence). CDR3 nucleotide sequence: TGTGCCAGCAGCCTACCCTTCGGACAGGCCGACTCTGGAAACACCATATATTTT. Protein: CASSLPFGQADSGNTIYF.

This clone has just a few counts. The chain uses TRBV21-1 and TRBJ2-7; the listed D gene, TRBD2, was not tested against the DNA. TRBV21-1 is given as a pseudogene. This CDR3 has 11 amino acids. This CDR3 is CASSKRSREYV. In nucleotides, the CDR3 is TGTGCCAGCAGCAAAAGGTCTCGGGAATACGTC.

The V call is TRBV7-2, the J call TRBJ2-3; D gene uncertain. The CDR3 loop spans 11 amino acids. Trimming left V 8 bases short and J 4 bases short, with 7 bases between. The germline CDR1 and CDR2 sequences are SGHTA and FQGNSA. The CDR3 region has the DNA TGTGCCAGCGGTGCCGCAGATACGCAGTATTTT. This encodes CASGAADTQYF.

The genes are TRBV5-1 and TRBJ1-1; a possible D gene is TRBD1 (6 bases). This CDR3 comprises 15 residues. Per germline, CDR1 SGHRS and CDR2 YFSETQ. V was pared by 1 base and J by 4 bases, with 14 bases between. The CDR3 DNA is TGCGCCAGCAGCTTGTCTGGTACAGGGCTCACTGAAGCTTTCTTT. Protein sequence: CASSLSGTGLTEAFF.

The rearrangement uses TRBV7-2 and TRBJ1-4; D remains unclear. Germline V gene data show CDR1 as SGHTA and CDR2 as FQGNSA. This CDR3 comprises 14 residues. Between the trimmed V and J ends, which lost 10 bases and 2 bases, there was a span of 14 bases. CDR3 in DNA: TGTGCCACCGCGGGTCTTCCCACTAATGAAAAACTGTTTTTT. Its translation: CATAGLPTNEKLFF.

The chain uses TRBV7-9 and TRBJ1-1; TRBD1 is a possible D gene (5 bases). Germline CDR1 reads SEHNR; CDR2 reads FQNEAQ (reference sequence). Deletions cut 5 bases from V and 0 bases from J, with 10 bases between. The CDR3 length is 14 residues. CDR3: CASSAWTLNTEAFF. The CDR3 nucleotides are TGTGCCAGCAGCGCCTGGACACTGAACACTGAAGCTTTCTTT. The complete variable domain, with remaining parts taken from reference TRBV7-9 and TRBJ1-1, reads DTGVSQNPRHKITKRGQNVTFRCDPISEHNRLYWYRQTLGQGPEFLTYFQNEAQLEKSRLLSDRFSAERPKGSFSTLEIQRTEQGDSAMYLCASSAWTLNTEAFFGQGTRLTVV.

This clone was picked up a small number of times. The V gene is TRBV18, the J gene TRBJ1-2; possibly TRBD1 for D (6 bases). Per germline, CDR1 KGHSH and CDR2 LQKENI. This CDR3 spans 14 amino acids. V lost 3 bases to trimming and J lost 4 bases, with 12 bases between them. The CDR3 bases are TGTGCCAGCTCACCGCCCGGGACACTCTATGGCTACACCTTC. It specifies CASSPPGTLYGYTF.

This chain connects TRBV5-1 to TRBJ1-1; 9 bases map to TRBD1. The CDR3 is 22 residues long. Germline V gives CDR1 SGHRS, CDR2 YFSETQ. V lost 4 bases, J lost 3 bases, and 28 bases stayed unmatched. The CDR3 DNA is TGCGCCAGCAGCCCTAATCCGGGACAGGGAAGGTTGGTGGGGCGGCGAGACACTGAAGCTTTCTTT. It is translated as CASSPNPGQGRLVGRRDTEAFF.

The rearrangement links TRBV27 to TRBJ1-4; D is undetermined. There are 12 residues in the CDR3. Germline V gives CDR1 MNHEY, CDR2 SMNVEV (reference sequence). V lost 6 bases and J lost 4, with 6 bases in between. DNA of the CDR3: TGTGCCAGCAGCTCAGTTAATGAAAAACTGTTTTTT. Translation: CASSSVNEKLFF.

This clone was detected only a few times. The rearrangement links TRBV13 to TRBJ2-7, with D possibly being TRBD1 (5 bases). In germline, CDR1 is PRHDT, CDR2 FYEKMQ (reference sequence). V lost 1 base and J lost 4, with 14 bases in between. This CDR3 region has 15 residues. The CDR3 DNA reads TGTGCCAGCAGCTTAGTCGGGCAGGGCGAGTACGAGCAGTACTTC. Translating gives CASSLVGQGEYEQYF.

This sequence joins TRBV21-1 and TRBJ2-3; the table's D call of TRBD2 was not tested on the DNA. TRBV21-1 is deemed a pseudogene. The CDR3 consists of 18 residues. Here the CDR3 reads CASSKARPSGSSTDTQYF. Here the CDR3 DNA reads TGTGCCAGCAGCAAAGCGCGCCCTAGCGGGAGTAGCACAGATACGCAGTATTTT.

The chain is built from TRBV6-5 and TRBJ2-3, with 10 bases identical to TRBD2. The CDR3 is made up of 15 amino acids. Germline lookup yields CDR1 MNHEY and CDR2 SVGAGI. Unmatched junction bases numbered 12, after V lost 9 bases and J lost 6 bases. CDR3 region: CASQSRTSGGDTQYF. Written as DNA, the CDR3 is TGTGCCAGTCAAAGTAGGACTAGCGGAGGGGATACGCAGTATTTT.

V usage is TRBV5-1 and J usage is TRBJ1-3; D gene uncertain. CDR1 and CDR2 from the germline V gene are SGHRS and YFSETQ. This CDR3 contains 13 residues. Trimming took 0 bases from V and 8 from J, leaving 9 bases between them. CDR3 amino acids: CASSLGGKDTIYF. The CDR3 bases are TGCGCCAGCAGCTTGGGTGGGAAGGACACCATATATTTT.

V gene TRBV30 combines with J gene TRBJ1-2; maybe TRBD1 (6 bases). This CDR3 contains 17 residues. V shed 3 bases and J shed 8 bases, with 28 bases lying between them. Germline assignment: CDR1 GTSNPN and CDR2 SVGIG (reference sequence). As DNA, the CDR3 is TGTGCCTGGAGGGGCACCCCACCGACAGGACTTGAGGCCGGCTACACCTTC. Encoded protein: CAWRGTPPTGLEAGYTF.

The rearrangement links TRBV21-1 to TRBJ1-5. TRBV21-1 is tagged as a pseudogene. The CDR3 loop spans 15 amino acids. The DNA of the CDR3 is TGTGCCAGCAGGGACGAGAGGGGAGGCAATCAGCCCCAGCATTTT. This sequence encodes CASRDERGGNQPQHF.

The V and J genes are TRBV6-5 and TRBJ2-1; no firm D call. V lost 6 bases and J lost 0, with 9 bases in between. The CDR3 spans 14 residues. The germline gives CDR1 MNHEY, CDR2 SVGAGI. CDR3 DNA sequence: TGTGCCAGCAGGGATTTGGGCTCCTACAATGAGCAGTTCTTC. This gives the protein CASRDLGSYNEQFF.

This chain connects TRBV10-3 to TRBJ1-1; a weak D match, TRBD1 (6 bases). Germline CDR1 and CDR2: ENHRY and SYGVKD. The CDR3 has 12 amino acids. CDR3 nucleotide sequence: TGTGCTACCACAGGGCTAAACACTGAAGCTTTCTTT. It is translated as CATTGLNTEAFF.

This clone was found a few times. CDR3 DNA: TGTGCCAGCAGTGCGGGATCAGTAGGTCTTCAGCCCCAGCATTTT. Translating it yields CASSAGSVGLQPQHF. The chain is built from TRBV2 and TRBJ1-5; D uncertain. The germline V and J ends were trimmed by 4 bases and 6 bases, with 16 bases remaining between them. The germline V gene encodes CDR1 SNHLY and CDR2 FYNNEI. The CDR3 runs to 15 residues. The full variable domain, rest sourced from reference TRBV2 and TRBJ1-5, is EPEVTQTPSHQVTQMGQEVILRCVPISNHLYFYWYRQILGQKVEFLVSFYNNEISEKSEIFDDQFSVERPDGSNFTLKIRSTKLEDSAMYFCASSAGSVGLQPQHFGDGTRLSIL.

The chain links TRBV6-1 to TRBJ2-7; 13 nucleotides agree with TRBD2. V was pared by 4 bases and J by 4 bases, with 13 bases of the junction left unmatched. The CDR3 spans 18 residues. Germline CDR1 and CDR2: MNHNS and SASEGT. The CDR3 protein is CASSGLAGGSFISYEQYF. CDR3 coding DNA: TGTGCCAGCAGTGGACTAGCGGGAGGCTCCTTTATCTCTTACGAGCAGTACTTC.

In its sample, this clone was seen a few times. The V gene is TRBV7-9, the J gene TRBJ1-2, with 9 bases lining up with TRBD1. The CDR3 loop spans 15 amino acids. Germline V gives CDR1 SEHNR, CDR2 FQNEAQ (reference sequence). The junction had 6 bases not matched to a gene; V was cut back by 2 bases and J by 5 bases. CDR3 nucleotides: TGTGCCAGCAGCTTATCGGCAGGGACAGGGTATGGCTACACCTTC. Encoded protein: CASSLSAGTGYGYTF.

The chain couples TRBV19 to TRBJ1-5; D gene uncertain. Trimming took off 3 bases at V and 0 bases at J, with 9 bases between the two ends. This CDR3 comprises 15 residues. Per the germline V gene, CDR1 is LNHDA and CDR2 is SQIVND (reference sequence). The CDR3 sequence is CASSIYDNSNQPQHF. In DNA, the CDR3 is TGTGCCAGTAGTATCTACGATAATAGCAATCAGCCCCAGCATTTT.

This chain connects TRBV30 to TRBJ1-2, with D possibly TRBD1 on 6 matching bases. This CDR3 has 14 amino acids. The V end lost 4 bases, the J end lost 8 bases, and 20 bases lay between the germline ends. CDR1 is GTSNPN, CDR2 SVGIG, per germline (reference sequence). The CDR3 reads CAWNPGPQGRGYTF. The CDR3 coding sequence is TGTGCCTGGAACCCAGGACCACAGGGAAGAGGCTACACCTTC.

The chain combines TRBV6-1 with TRBJ2-7; D is unclear. CDR3 size: 14 residues. Germline-derived CDR1 and CDR2 are MNHNS and SASEGT. Trimming cost V 2 bases and J 4 bases, with 12 bases left between them. CDR3 in amino acids: CASSETWGTYEQYF. Here the CDR3 DNA reads TGTGCCAGCAGTGAAACCTGGGGAACATACGAGCAGTACTTC.

The chain joins TRBV7-9 to TRBJ2-7; the D gene could be TRBD1 or TRBD2 (5 bases each). CDR3 length: 15 amino acids. Per germline, CDR1 SEHNR and CDR2 FQNEAQ (reference sequence). V was clipped by 1 base and J by 2 bases, with 12 bases between them. CDR3 DNA sequence: TGTGCCAGCAGCTTAGGCCCGCGAGGGGCCTACGAGCAGTACTTC. The encoded protein is CASSLGPRGAYEQYF.